This passage covers 26 T cell receptor beta chains from one sample sequenced in a study of T cells in Graves' hyperthyroidism and ophthalmopathy. What was amplified from RNA transcripts were TCR beta CDR3 regions. In the first-round RT-PCR of the TCR CDR3, the HTBI primer set was used. One entry per CDR3 protein results from TCRdb running MiXCR on the multiplex PCR reads. This sample has 600,000 to 700,000 distinct CDR3 sequences; roughly 14% occur once, and the top ten carry approximately 4.3%. Sequenced material: blood. Receptors were obtained from a woman between 35 and 50 years old with Graves' ophthalmopathy.

This clonotype was observed many times. The chain carries TRBV12-3 or TRBV12-4 and TRBJ1-5; no reliable D call. V lost 5 bases and J lost 7, with 12 bases in between. The CDR3 runs to 13 residues. CDR3 protein: CASSPRLVQPQHF. The CDR3 nucleotides read TGTGCCAGCAGTCCCCGACTGGTACAGCCCCAGCATTTT.

CDR3 in amino acids: CASSKGQGNYGYTF. The CDR3 DNA sequence: TGTGCCAGCAGTAAGGGACAGGGTAACTATGGCTACACCTTC. The chain uses TRBV2 and TRBJ1-2; 9 nucleotides line up with TRBD1. Trimming took 5 bases from V and 1 from J; bases not matched to a gene: 2. Looked up from germline, CDR1 is SNHLY and CDR2 is FYNNEI. The CDR3 extends over 14 amino acids.

This clonotype was seen many times. The chain joins TRBV12-3 or TRBV12-4 to TRBJ1-2; D ambiguous. V was clipped by 6 bases and J by 7 bases, with 9 bases between them. There are 11 residues in the CDR3. The DNA for the CDR3 is TGTGCCAGCAGATTCGGCAGTGGCTACACCTTC. The encoded protein is CASRFGSGYTF.

This clonotype was counted ten times or more. The rearrangement links TRBV2 to TRBJ2-7; D not certain. CDR1 and CDR2 from the germline V gene are SNHLY and FYNNEI. Trimming took 3 bases from V and 13 from J, leaving 16 bases between them. The CDR3 spans 12 residues. The CDR3 coding sequence is TGTGCCAGCAGTGAGGAAGAGGATAGGATTTACTTC. Protein product: CASSEEEDRIYF.

The sample holds many counts of this clonotype. V and J are TRBV2 and TRBJ2-7; 10 positions match TRBD2. This CDR3 is built from 14 residues. Germline V lookup: CDR1 SNHLY, CDR2 FYNNEI. V trimming: 5 bases; J trimming: 3 bases; junction bases outside the gene matches: 4. CDR3 DNA sequence: TGTGCCAGCAGTAGGCTAGCGGGAGTCTACGAGCAGTACTTC. This codes for CASSRLAGVYEQYF.

This clonotype was counted at least ten times. The chain couples TRBV5-1 to TRBJ2-2; 9 bases fit TRBD1. The junction had 5 bases not matched to a gene; V was cut back by 4 bases and J by 4 bases. CDR1 is SGHRS, CDR2 YFSETQ, per germline. The CDR3 sequence is 15 residues long. Here the CDR3 reads CASSLQGAITGELFF. The CDR3 coding sequence is TGCGCCAGCAGCCTACAGGGGGCGATCACCGGGGAGCTGTTTTTT.

Ten or more counts support this clonotype. This chain uses TRBV24-1 with TRBJ2-5; 8 nucleotides agree with TRBD1. The V gene's germline CDR1 is KGHDR and CDR2 SFDVKD. The CDR3 runs to 17 residues. Trimming took 2 bases from V and 2 from J; bases not matched to a gene: 9. The CDR3 DNA sequence: TGTGCCACCAGTGATTCCGGGACAGGCAACCCTCAAGAGACCCAGTACTTC. This gives the protein CATSDSGTGNPQETQYF.

This clonotype has at least ten counts. V usage is TRBV6-1 and J usage is TRBJ2-2; 10 bases match TRBD2. After removal of 5 bases from V and 6 bases from J, the junction contained 9 bases not matched to a gene. Germline V gene lookup returns CDR1 MNHNS and CDR2 SASEGT. CDR3 size: 16 residues. The CDR3 reads CASSPLAGILAGELFF. The DNA of the CDR3 is TGTGCCAGCAGTCCACTAGCGGGAATTTTAGCCGGGGAGCTGTTTTTT.

This clonotype was seen many times. J is TRBJ1-5 and V is TRBV7-2; TRBD1 might be the D (5 bases). This CDR3 region has 15 residues. V was trimmed by 5 bases and J by 3 bases, leaving 14 bases between them. Germline-derived CDR1 and CDR2 are SGHTA and FQGNSA. The CDR3 DNA follows: TGTGCCAGCAGCCAAAATCAGGGCCACAATCAGCCCCAGCATTTT. It yields the protein CASSQNQGHNQPQHF.

The rearrangement uses TRBV25-1 and TRBJ2-5, with D possibly TRBD1 on 6 matching bases. This CDR3 spans 14 amino acids. V gave up 1 base and J gave up 3 bases, with 9 bases separating them. Germline values: CDR1 MGHDK, CDR2 SYGVNS. DNA for the CDR3: TGTGCCAGCAGTGAATCGACAGGAAAAGAGACCCAGTACTTC. Its translation: CASSESTGKETQYF.

This clonotype showed up just a few times. The chain uses TRBV7-2 and TRBJ2-7; the match to TRBD2 covers 9 bases. With 5 bases clipped from V and 3 bases from J, the junction kept 8 bases outside the gene matches. Germline-derived CDR1 and CDR2 are SGHTA and FQGNSA. This CDR3 spans 15 amino acids. CDR3 sequence: CASSQLAGYGYEQYF. CDR3 in DNA: TGTGCCAGCAGCCAACTAGCGGGCTACGGCTACGAGCAGTACTTC.

V is TRBV12-3 or TRBV12-4 and J is TRBJ1-3; D is undetermined. This CDR3 spans 14 amino acids. Deletions cut 7 bases from V and 1 base from J, with 11 bases between. The CDR3 nucleotides are TGTGCCAGCAAGGAGACCGGTTCTGGAAACACCATATATTTT. Translated: CASKETGSGNTIYF.

This clonotype was recorded many times. The chain employs TRBV6-1 and TRBJ1-1; D is unresolved. Trimming removed 2 bases at V and 1 base at J, with 14 bases between. CDR1 is MNHNS and CDR2 is SASEGT in the germline V gene. The CDR3 loop spans 16 amino acids. The CDR3 DNA reads TGTGCCAGCAGTGAAAGGGCAGCCGGACGGAACACTGAAGCTTTCTTT. Its translation: CASSERAAGRNTEAFF.

This clonotype was recorded many times. This chain joins TRBV24-1 and TRBJ1-1; the D is unclear. V gave up 3 bases and J gave up 13 bases, with 26 bases separating them. The CDR3 extends over 16 amino acids. Germline CDR1 KGHDR, CDR2 SFDVKD. The CDR3 DNA follows: TGTGCCACCAGTGATCTCACCAGGACGAGTCTGAAATATGGTTTCTTT. This codes for CATSDLTRTSLKYGFF.

This clonotype has at least ten counts. The chain uses TRBV3-1 and TRBJ2-5, with 8 bases matching TRBD1. The CDR3 contains 15 residues. V shed 2 bases, J shed 1 base, and the junction held 3 bases outside the gene matches. The germline CDR1 and CDR2 sequences are LGHDT and YNNKEL (reference sequence). The CDR3 DNA sequence: TGTGCCAGCAGCCAATTCGGGACAGGCCAAGAGACCCAGTACTTC. Translated, it gives CASSQFGTGQETQYF.

This clonotype showed up many times. The chain joins TRBV7-8 to TRBJ2-5; D assignment may be TRBD1 or TRBD2 (5 bases each). Trimming pared 1 base from V and 2 bases from J, leaving 14 bases between. Germline assignment: CDR1 SGHVS and CDR2 FQNEAQ. The CDR3 covers 16 residues. The CDR3 sequence is CASSLVSGTLQETQYF. CDR3 DNA: TGTGCCAGCAGCTTAGTTTCCGGGACCTTACAAGAGACCCAGTACTTC. Based on the CDR3 plus reference TRBV7-8 and TRBJ2-5, the full variable domain is GAGVSQSPRYKVAKRGQDVALRCDPISGHVSLFWYQQALGQGPEFLTYFQNEAQLDKSGLPSDRFFAERPEGSVSTLKIQRTQQEDSAVYLCASSLVSGTLQETQYFGPGTRLLVL.

This clonotype was detected ten times or more. Relative to the germline gene, one junction end is altered; a read error may explain this. The J gene is TRBJ2-7, the V gene TRBV12-3 or TRBV12-4, with D possibly matching TRBD1 (5 bases). The CDR3 runs 12 residues. The CDR3 sequence: CASNSGPEQPHF. The CDR3 DNA follows: TGTGCCAGCAATTCAGGGCCCGAACAGCCGCACTTC.

V gene TRBV5-1 combines with J gene TRBJ2-2; 8 bases align to TRBD1. Germline-derived CDR1 and CDR2 are SGHRS and YFSETQ. The ends lost 3 bases at V and 8 bases at J; junction bases unmatched: 12. The CDR3 has 16 residues. The CDR3 DNA reads as TGCGCCAGCAGCTCCACCGGGACAGGTGACGGAGGGGAGCTGTTTTTT. Translating gives CASSSTGTGDGGELFF.

This chain links TRBV12-3 or TRBV12-4 with TRBJ2-7; D is perhaps TRBD2 (5 bases). The CDR3 has 14 residues. Deletions cut 7 bases from V and 3 bases from J, with 16 bases between. The CDR3 DNA is TGTGCCAGCACTCTGAGGGAGCGCATCTACGAGCAGTACTTC. Amino acids: CASTLRERIYEQYF.

This clonotype has a count of ten or more. This sequence joins TRBV12-3 or TRBV12-4 and TRBJ2-7, with D hard to call. CDR3 length equals 14 residues. With 3 bases removed from V and 5 bases from J, the gap between germline ends came to 14 bases. CDR3 loop: CASSLSSGSDEQYF. DNA for the CDR3: TGTGCCAGCAGTTTGTCCAGTGGGTCCGACGAGCAGTACTTC.

This clonotype has a count of ten or more. The chain couples TRBV5-1 to TRBJ1-1; D call uncertain. The length of the CDR3 is 12 residues. Germline loops: CDR1 SGHRS, CDR2 YFSETQ. Trimming shortened V by 4 bases and J by 9 bases, and 13 bases separated the two germline ends. The CDR3 sequence is CASSPEENQAFF. The DNA of the CDR3 is TGCGCCAGCAGCCCCGAGGAAAATCAAGCTTTCTTT. Full variable domain (rest looked up from reference TRBV5-1 and TRBJ1-1): KAGVTQTPRYLIKTRGQQVTLSCSPISGHRSVSWYQQTPGQGLQFLFEYFSETQRNKGNFPGRFSGRQFSNSRSEMNVSTLELGDSALYLCASSPEENQAFFGQGTRLTVV.

The V and J genes are TRBV5-1 and TRBJ2-7; D possibly corresponds to TRBD2 (7 bases). V shed 3 bases and J shed 2 bases, with 15 bases lying between them. Germline loops: CDR1 SGHRS, CDR2 YFSETQ. This CDR3 is 15 amino acids long. The CDR3 nucleotides read TGCGCCAGCAGCTCCGGAGGGGGGGCACCCTACGAGCAGTACTTC. Amino acid sequence: CASSSGGGAPYEQYF.

This clonotype has only a few counts. The chain uses TRBV13 and TRBJ2-7; 13 positions match TRBD2. There are 19 residues in the CDR3. Germline V gives CDR1 PRHDT, CDR2 FYEKMQ (reference sequence). V dropped 5 bases and J dropped 5; count of bases not matched to a gene: 18. The CDR3 coding sequence is TGTGCCAGCAGCCGCCGACTAGCGGGAGGCCCAATGGTTGTCGACGAGCAGTACTTC. It is translated as CASSRRLAGGPMVVDEQYF.

As to this clonotype: Sequence at one end of the junction differs from germline and may be a read error. The chain is built from TRBV6-4 and TRBJ2-7, with D perhaps given as TRBD1 or TRBD2 (5 bases each). The germline CDR1 and CDR2 sequences are MRHNA and SNTAGT. The CDR3 covers 13 residues. CDR3 amino acids: CAGGREMVYGQYF. The CDR3 coding sequence is TGTGCCGGGGGAAGGGAGATGGTCTACGGGCAGTACTTC.

This clonotype was counted ten times or more. The rearrangement uses TRBV2 and TRBJ2-2, with D possibly matching TRBD2 (6 bases). Trimming removed 3 bases at V and 2 bases at J, with 10 bases between. This CDR3 comprises 15 residues. Per the germline V gene, CDR1 is SNHLY and CDR2 is FYNNEI. As DNA, the CDR3 is TGTGCCAGCAGTGAGGCGGGACCCAACACCGGGGAGCTGTTTTTT. As protein: CASSEAGPNTGELFF. The full variable domain, with the rest looked up from reference TRBV2 and TRBJ2-2, is EPEVTQTPSHQVTQMGQEVILRCVPISNHLYFYWYRQILGQKVEFLVSFYNNEISEKSEIFDDQFSVERPDGSNFTLKIRSTKLEDSAMYFCASSEAGPNTGELFFGEGSRLTVL.

This clonotype was seen repeatedly, ten times or more. The chain recombines TRBV2 with TRBJ2-5; 11 bases are shared with TRBD2. V trimming: 3 bases; J trimming: 2 bases; junction bases outside the gene matches: 11. The CDR3 totals 18 residues. Per germline, CDR1 SNHLY and CDR2 FYNNEI. The CDR3 DNA reads as TGTGCCAGCAGTGAGTTTGGGACTAGCGGACCGTTACAAGAGACCCAGTACTTC. Translating it yields CASSEFGTSGPLQETQYF.